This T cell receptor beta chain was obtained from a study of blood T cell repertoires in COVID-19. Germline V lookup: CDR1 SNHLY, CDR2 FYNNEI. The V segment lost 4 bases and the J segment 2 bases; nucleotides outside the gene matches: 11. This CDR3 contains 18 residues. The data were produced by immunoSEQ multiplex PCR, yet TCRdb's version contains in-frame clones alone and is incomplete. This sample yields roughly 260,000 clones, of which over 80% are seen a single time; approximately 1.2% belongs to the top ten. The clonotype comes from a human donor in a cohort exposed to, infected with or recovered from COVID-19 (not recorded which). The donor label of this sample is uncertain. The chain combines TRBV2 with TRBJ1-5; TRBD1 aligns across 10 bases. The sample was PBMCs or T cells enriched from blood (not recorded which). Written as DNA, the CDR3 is TGTGCCAGCAGTGTCTCCCGGGACAGGGGTGTGGGCAATCAGCCCCAGCATTTT. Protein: CASSVSRDRGVGNQPQHF.